One T cell receptor beta chain is described in this entry. Trimming cost V 7 bases and J 5 bases; bases outside gene matches: 13. This CDR3 comprises 16 residues. This entry comes from a study of Graves' ophthalmopathy and Graves' hyperthyroidism. Ineligible for inclusion were patients with other autoimmune diseases, uncontrolled infections, pregnancy or lactation. From RNA, the CDR3 regions of TCR beta chains were amplified and sequenced. The first-round RT-PCR employed HTBI primers together with the Qiagen OneStep RT-PCR kit. A multiplex PCR was then performed as the second round. Via MiXCR, TCRdb re-called the multiplex PCR reads, giving one row per CDR3 protein. The sample has approximately 500,000 distinct CDR3 sequences, about 15% seen once.

Material for sequencing was blood. The chain employs TRBV12-3 or TRBV12-4 and TRBJ2-5, with 10 bases that match TRBD1. The receptor comes from a woman aged 25 to 39 with Graves' ophthalmopathy. Written as DNA, the CDR3 is TGTGCCAGCACCAGAGGGGGGACAGGGGAGACGGAGACCCAGTACTTC. This encodes CASTRGGTGETETQYF.